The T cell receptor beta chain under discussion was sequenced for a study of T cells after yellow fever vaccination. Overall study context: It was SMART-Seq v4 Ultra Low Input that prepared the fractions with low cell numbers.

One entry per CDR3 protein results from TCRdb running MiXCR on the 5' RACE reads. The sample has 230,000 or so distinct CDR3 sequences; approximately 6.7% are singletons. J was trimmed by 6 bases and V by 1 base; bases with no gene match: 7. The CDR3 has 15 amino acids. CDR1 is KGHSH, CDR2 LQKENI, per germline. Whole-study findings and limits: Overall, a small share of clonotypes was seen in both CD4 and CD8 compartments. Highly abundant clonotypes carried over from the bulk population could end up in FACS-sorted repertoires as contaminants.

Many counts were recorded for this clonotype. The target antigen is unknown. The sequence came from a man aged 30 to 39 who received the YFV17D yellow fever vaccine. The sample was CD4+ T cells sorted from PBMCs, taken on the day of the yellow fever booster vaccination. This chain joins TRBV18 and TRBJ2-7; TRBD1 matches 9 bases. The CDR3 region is CASSPLGTGGVEQYF. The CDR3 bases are TGTGCCAGCTCACCACTTGGAACAGGGGGCGTCGAGCAGTACTTC.